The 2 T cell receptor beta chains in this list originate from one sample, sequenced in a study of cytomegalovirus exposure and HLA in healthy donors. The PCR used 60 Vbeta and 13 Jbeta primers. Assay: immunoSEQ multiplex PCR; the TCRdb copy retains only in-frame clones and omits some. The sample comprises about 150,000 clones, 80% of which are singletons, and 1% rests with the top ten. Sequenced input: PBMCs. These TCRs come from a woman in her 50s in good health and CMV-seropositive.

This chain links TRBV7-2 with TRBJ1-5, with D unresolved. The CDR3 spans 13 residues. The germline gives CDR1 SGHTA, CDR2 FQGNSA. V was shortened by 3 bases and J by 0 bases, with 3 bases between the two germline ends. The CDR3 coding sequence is TGTGCCAGCAGCTTCCGTAGCAATCAGCCCCAGCATTTT. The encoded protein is CASSFRSNQPQHF.

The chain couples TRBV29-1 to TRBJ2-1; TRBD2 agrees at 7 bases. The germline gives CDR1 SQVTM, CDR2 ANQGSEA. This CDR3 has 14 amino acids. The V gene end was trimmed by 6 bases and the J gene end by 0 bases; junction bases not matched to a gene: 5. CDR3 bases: TGCAGCGTCGCGGGGGTAAGCTCCTACAATGAGCAGTTCTTC. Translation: CSVAGVSSYNEQFF.